This T cell receptor beta chain derives from a study of radiotherapy plus CTLA-4 blockade in lung cancer. Study summary: Objective responses were seen in about a sixth of patients, disease control in 31%. Whole-study results and caveats: In blood, after radiotherapy plus ipilimumab, tumor-derived TCR clones expanded.

In germline, CDR1 is GTSNPN, CDR2 SVGIG (reference sequence). The CDR3 runs to 12 residues. Deletions cut 4 bases from V and 8 bases from J, with 14 bases between. The table came from immunoSEQ multiplex PCR; TCRdb's copy has only in-frame clones and leaves some out. The table records tens of thousands of clones, about 74% of them present only once. Note on this clone: The antigen is unknown.

The receptor comes from a human donor with non-small cell lung cancer whose response to radiotherapy plus ipilimumab could not be evaluated. This sequence joins TRBV30 and TRBJ1-2; D uncertain. The input for sequencing was peripheral blood, taken from a patient treated with radiotherapy plus ipilimumab. The CDR3 loop reads CAWIKGSSGYTF. For the CDR3, the DNA is TGTGCCTGGATAAAAGGTAGCTCCGGCTACACCTTC.